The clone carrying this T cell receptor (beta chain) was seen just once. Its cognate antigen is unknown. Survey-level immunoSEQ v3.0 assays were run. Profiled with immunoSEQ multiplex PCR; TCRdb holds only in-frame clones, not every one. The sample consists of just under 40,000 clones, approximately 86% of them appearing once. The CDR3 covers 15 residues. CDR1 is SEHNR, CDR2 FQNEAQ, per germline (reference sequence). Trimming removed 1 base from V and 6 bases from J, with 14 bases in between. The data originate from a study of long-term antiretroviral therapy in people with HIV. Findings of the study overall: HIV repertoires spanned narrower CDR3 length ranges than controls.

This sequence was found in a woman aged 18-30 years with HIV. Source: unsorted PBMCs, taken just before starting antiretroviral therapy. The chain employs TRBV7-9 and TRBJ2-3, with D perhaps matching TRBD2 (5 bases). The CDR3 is CASSLVDGRGDTQYF. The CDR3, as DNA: TGTGCCAGCAGCTTAGTAGACGGACGAGGGGATACGCAGTATTTT.